Listed below are T cell receptor beta chains from one sample, sequenced in a study of OX40 agonist ivuxolimab in advanced cancers. Profiling relied on immunoSEQ multiplex PCR, and the TCRdb table lists in-frame clones only, not all of them. This table holds about 20,000 clones, 86% found once. This specimen was CD4+ or CD8+ T cells sorted from blood, taken in a trial of the OX40 agonist ivuxolimab. These receptors were taken from an adult with an advanced solid tumor such as melanoma, head and neck, liver or kidney cancer. CDR3s include the opening cysteine and the closing phenylalanine or tryptophan. D genes are given only for firm matches. Where a row states a size, it is once, few, many or the class of an expanded clone; other rows omit it.

DNA	CDR3	size	V	J	D
TGCGCCAGCAGCCAAGGGGACTCCCCCATGGTTGGTGGGGAGCTGTTTTTT	CASSQGDSPMVGGELFF	NA	TRBV4-3	TRBJ2-2	NA
TGTGCCAGCAGTTTTATGGGTGAAGTAAGGGAAAAACTGTTTTTT	CASSFMGEVREKLFF	NA	TRBV28	TRBJ1-4	NA
TGTGCCAGCAGGCGGACCGGGGCCAGGTACACTGAAGCTTTCTTT	CASRRTGARYTEAFF	once	TRBV25-1	TRBJ1-1	NA
TGTGCCAGCAGCTTTTGGGCTAGCGGGAGTGGAGCCTACGAGCAGTACTTC	CASSFWASGSGAYEQYF	NA	TRBV5-6	TRBJ2-7	TRBD2
TGTGCCAGCAGCTCCCAGGAGTGGAGCTCCTACGAGCAGTACTTC	CASSSQEWSSYEQYF	NA	TRBV11-2	TRBJ2-7	NA
TGTGCCAGCCAAGGGGCGGGCTATTCCTACAATGAGCAGTTCTTC	CASQGAGYSYNEQFF	NA	TRBV28	TRBJ2-1	NA
TGCGCCAGCAGCCAAGTTAAGAGTCAGCCCCAGCATTTT	CASSQVKSQPQHF	few	TRBV4-1	TRBJ1-5	NA
TGTGCCAGCAGTACAGGGGACAGTAACACCGGGGAGCTGTTTTTT	CASSTGDSNTGELFF	NA	TRBV28	TRBJ2-2	TRBD1
TGTGCCAGCAGTTCTCTAACAGGGGGCGAGCAGTACTTC	CASSSLTGGEQYF	NA	TRBV28	TRBJ2-7	TRBD1
TGTGCCAGCACCCACGGGACGGATAGCAATCAGCCCCAGCATTTT	CASTHGTDSNQPQHF	NA	TRBV28	TRBJ1-5	NA
TGTGCCAGCAGGGCCGATGAAAGCCCCCACAATGAGCAGTTCTTC	CASRADESPHNEQFF	medium-sized	TRBV7-6	TRBJ2-1	NA
TGTGCCAGCAGCCTTGGGACAGGGGGCCCCCGCGAGCAGTACTTC	CASSLGTGGPREQYF	once	TRBV7-9	TRBJ2-7	TRBD1
TGCGCCAGCAGCCCTGTAGCGGGAGGGTCCTACGAGCAGTACTTC	CASSPVAGGSYEQYF	NA	TRBV4-1	TRBJ2-7	TRBD2
TGTGCCAGCAGCTGGGACAGGGCAGGAGGGGAGCTGTTTTTT	CASSWDRAGGELFF	NA	TRBV5-6	TRBJ2-2	TRBD1
TGTGCCAGCAGTCCTGACGGATACACAAAGCCCCAGCATTTT	CASSPDGYTKPQHF	few	TRBV2	TRBJ1-5	NA
TGCGCCAGCAGCCGAGTAGGAACAGATACGCAGTATTTT	CASSRVGTDTQYF	NA	TRBV4-3	TRBJ2-3	NA
TGTGCCTGGAGTTTAAATGGCTACACCTTC	CAWSLNGYTF	NA	TRBV30	TRBJ1-2	NA
TGCAGCGTTGAGGGACCGAACACTGAAGCTTTCTTT	CSVEGPNTEAFF	NA	TRBV29-1	TRBJ1-1	NA
TGTGCCTGGAGTGTGGGTGAGGGCCACTACGAGCAGTACTTC	CAWSVGEGHYEQYF	medium-sized	TRBV30	TRBJ2-7	NA
TGCGCCAGCAGCCCGGGACCTAATGTGGAGCCCCAGCATTTT	CASSPGPNVEPQHF	NA	TRBV4-1	TRBJ1-5	NA
TGTGCCAGCAGTTTGGGCGGGAGGGTGTACGAGCAGTACTTC	CASSLGGRVYEQYF	NA	TRBV27	TRBJ2-7	TRBD2
TGTGCCAGCAGCGTAGATCGTACTGAGGAGCTGTTTTTT	CASSVDRTEELFF	NA	TRBV9	TRBJ2-2	NA
TGTGCCAGCAGCTTAGGGGTGACCGGGGAGCTGTTTTTT	CASSLGVTGELFF	NA	TRBV13	TRBJ2-2	NA
TGTGCCACCAGCAGTCCTGGGGGGGGAACGGAGACCCAGTACTTC	CATSSPGGGTETQYF	NA	TRBV15	TRBJ2-5	TRBD2
TGTGCCAGCAGTTCGGTAGCGGGGTGGTCCTACGAGCAGTACTTC	CASSSVAGWSYEQYF	NA	TRBV28	TRBJ2-7	TRBD2
TGTGCCAGCAGTTTAGCTAGCTCCTACAATGAGCAGTTCTTC	CASSLASSYNEQFF	NA	TRBV27	TRBJ2-1	NA
TGTGCCAGCACCCCCTCCCAAGCATCAAACTATGGCTACACCTTC	CASTPSQASNYGYTF	few	TRBV16	TRBJ1-2	NA
TGTGCCAGCAGCTTGGGACAGGGGATCAACGAGCAGTACTTC	CASSLGQGINEQYF	NA	TRBV5-8	TRBJ2-7	TRBD1
TGTGCCAGCAGTTTATTAAGTGGTACAGATACGCAGTATTTT	CASSLLSGTDTQYF	NA	TRBV27	TRBJ2-3	NA
TGTGCCAGCAAATCGCCAGGGTTCCGGCCCCAGCATTTT	CASKSPGFRPQHF	NA	TRBV28	TRBJ1-5	NA
TGCGCCAGCACCCCCTCTCCGTGGTGGAGGTCTTACGAGCAGTACTTC	CASTPSPWWRSYEQYF	once	TRBV23-1	TRBJ2-7	NA
TGTGCCAGTGGGCCCGGCTCCTATAATTCACCCCTCCACTTT	CASGPGSYNSPLHF	NA	TRBV19	TRBJ1-6	NA
TGTGCCAGCAGATCGACAGGGGGCGGCTACACCTTC	CASRSTGGGYTF	NA	TRBV28	TRBJ1-2	TRBD1
TGTGCCAGCAGCTTAACCCTAGCGGGACCGGAGCAGTTCTTC	CASSLTLAGPEQFF	once	TRBV11-2	TRBJ2-1	TRBD2
TGTGCCAGCAGTTACGGGGGGTACAATGAGCAGTTCTTC	CASSYGGYNEQFF	NA	TRBV6-5	TRBJ2-1	NA
TGTGCCAGCAGAGGTGGTAGCCAGCAGTATTTT	CASRGGSQQYF	NA	TRBV27	TRBJ2-3	NA
TGTGCCAGCAGTTCCCAAACCGGGGAGCTGTTTTTT	CASSSQTGELFF	NA	TRBV27	TRBJ2-2	NA
TGTGCCAGCAGTTTCGCAGACGATAATACGCAGTATTTT	CASSFADDNTQYF	NA	TRBV27	TRBJ2-3	NA
TGTGCCAGCAGTATAACGGGGGCCAACGTCCTGACTTTC	CASSITGANVLTF	NA	TRBV27	TRBJ2-6	NA
TGCAGCGTTGAAAGTAGACAGGGGGCTGGTGAAGCTTTCTTT	CSVESRQGAGEAFF	NA	TRBV29-1	TRBJ1-1	TRBD1
TGTGCCAGCAGTGAGTGGGACAGCGAGACCCAGTACTTC	CASSEWDSETQYF	NA	TRBV6-1	TRBJ2-5	TRBD1
TGCGCCAGCAGCCAAGGGCGTAACGGGGAGACCCAGTACTTC	CASSQGRNGETQYF	NA	TRBV4-1	TRBJ2-5	NA
TGTGCCAGCAGTTTAGGGGACAGGGGGCGGGACGAGCAGTACTTC	CASSLGDRGRDEQYF	NA	TRBV28	TRBJ2-7	TRBD1
TGTGCCAGCAGCCCAATCCAGGGTAATCAGCCCCAGCATTTT	CASSPIQGNQPQHF	few	TRBV7-9	TRBJ1-5	NA
TGTGCCAGTGGATGGTGGGGAAGGGACCAAGAGACCCAGTACTTC	CASGWWGRDQETQYF	few	TRBV6-1	TRBJ2-5	NA
TGCGCCAGCAGCCACGATAACGGGGACTACGCCTACGAGCAGTACTTC	CASSHDNGDYAYEQYF	NA	TRBV5-4	TRBJ2-7	TRBD2
TGCAGTGCTAAATGGGGGATTAATCGGATCTTC	CSAKWGINRIF	large	TRBV20-1	TRBJ2-1	NA
TGTGCCAGCAGTGGCTACAGGGGACCCAATCAGCCCCAGCATTTT	CASSGYRGPNQPQHF	NA	TRBV6-5	TRBJ1-5	TRBD1
TGTGCCAGCAGCTTTTCCGGCGGGGGGGCGTACATTCAGTACTTC	CASSFSGGGAYIQYF	NA	TRBV11-2	TRBJ2-4	TRBD2
TGTGCCAGCACCCCAAGGGGGAGCTCCTACGAGCAGTACTTC	CASTPRGSSYEQYF	NA	TRBV7-9	TRBJ2-7	NA
TGTGCCACCAGCAGGCTTGCCGGGACAGGGGGCTCGGTCGGGGAGCTGTTTTTT	CATSRLAGTGGSVGELFF	NA	TRBV15	TRBJ2-2	TRBD1
TGTGCCAGCAGCTTAGATGTCCTTGGAGAAGCTTTCTTT	CASSLDVLGEAFF	NA	TRBV7-8	TRBJ1-1	NA
TGTGCCAGCAGCGTAGCAGGGTATAGCAATCAGCCCCAGCATTTT	CASSVAGYSNQPQHF	NA	TRBV9	TRBJ1-5	NA
TGTGCCAGCAGTTTAGCGGGAGGGGGCTACAATGAGCAGTTCTTC	CASSLAGGGYNEQFF	NA	TRBV27	TRBJ2-1	TRBD2
TGTGCCAGCAGCTTAGCGTCCCTCCCTAAGCAGTTCTTC	CASSLASLPKQFF	NA	TRBV7-6	TRBJ2-1	NA
TGTGCCAGCAGCCCGGGGACTAGCGGGAGGGCCAGGAATGAGCAGTTCTTC	CASSPGTSGRARNEQFF	NA	TRBV11-2	TRBJ2-1	TRBD2
TGTGCCAGCAGTGAATACGGCAGGGACCCGAACACCGGGGAGCTGTTTTTT	CASSEYGRDPNTGELFF	NA	TRBV25-1	TRBJ2-2	NA
TGTGCCAGCAGCTTAGGAAGGGGAGGGAACACTGAAGCTTTCTTT	CASSLGRGGNTEAFF	NA	TRBV7-6	TRBJ1-1	NA
TGCGCCAGCAGCCAAGATAAGAATTCCTACGAGCAGTACTTC	CASSQDKNSYEQYF	NA	TRBV4-1	TRBJ2-7	NA
TGTGCTAGTGCCCCTGGATTCTACAATGAGCAGTTCTTC	CASAPGFYNEQFF	NA	TRBV12-5	TRBJ2-1	NA